The rows below give T cell receptor beta chains drawn from one sample of a study of graft-versus-host responses after intestinal transplantation. Using immunoSEQ multiplex PCR, the repertoire was profiled, and TCRdb retains in-frame clones only, with some absent. Of over 10,000 clones listed, around four fifths are singletons. The source material was PBMCs, sampled after intestinal transplantation. These receptors all stem from a human patient who received an intestinal transplant, so some T cells may come from the graft donor. CDR3s include the opening cysteine and the closing phenylalanine or tryptophan. The D gene is left open where the match is weak. Rows may omit the clone size; those that give it use once, few, many or a size class.

TGTGCCAGCAGTGAAGAAACGCCCCACAATGAGCAGTTCTTC	CASSEETPHNEQFF	TRBV2	once	TRBJ2-1	NA
TGTGCCAGCTCGCCACCCGGATTCCAGGGAGGCCTCTTGGAGCAGTACTTC	CASSPPGFQGGLLEQYF	TRBV18	NA	TRBJ2-7	NA
TGTGCCAGCAGCCTGGACCTTTACCGTCTCAACTATGGCTACACCTTC	CASSLDLYRLNYGYTF	TRBV7-9	NA	TRBJ1-2	NA
TGTGCCAGCAGTTTCAAGCGACACAATGAGCAGTTCTTC	CASSFKRHNEQFF	TRBV5-6	once	TRBJ2-1	NA
TGTGCCAGCAGCCTCGGACTGAAACAAGAGACCCAGTACTTC	CASSLGLKQETQYF	TRBV5-6	NA	TRBJ2-5	NA
TGTGCCACCAGCAGAGATAGGCCCACTGAAGCTTTCTTT	CATSRDRPTEAFF	TRBV15	NA	TRBJ1-1	NA
TGTGCCAGCAGCCGGACGGGTTACGAGCAGTACTTC	CASSRTGYEQYF	TRBV27	NA	TRBJ2-7	NA
TGTGCCAGCAGTTACCACAGGGATGGCTACACCTTC	CASSYHRDGYTF	TRBV6-6	NA	TRBJ1-2	NA
TGTGCTAGCAGCTTGGCGGGATCCTACAATGAGCAGTTCTTC	CASSLAGSYNEQFF	TRBV7-7	NA	TRBJ2-1	NA
TGTGCCAGCAGCTTGAGCGGGAGGATCTCCTACGAGCAGTACTTC	CASSLSGRISYEQYF	TRBV11-2	NA	TRBJ2-7	TRBD2
TGTGCCAGCAGCTTAGAACTAGCGGTGTGGGAGCAGTACTTC	CASSLELAVWEQYF	TRBV7-2	NA	TRBJ2-7	TRBD2
TGTGCCAGCAGTTTCTCGGGAAGGGAGCAGTTCTTC	CASSFSGREQFF	TRBV27	NA	TRBJ2-1	NA
TGTGCCAGCTCACCACCCCGCGGGGAGCTGTTTTTT	CASSPPRGELFF	TRBV18	NA	TRBJ2-2	NA
TGTGCCAGTAGTGCATCCGCCGGGGGCTTGTACGAGCAGTACTTC	CASSASAGGLYEQYF	TRBV19	NA	TRBJ2-7	NA
TGTGCCAGTCATAAACAGGGCGGACACTACGAGCAGTACTTC	CASHKQGGHYEQYF	TRBV27	NA	TRBJ2-7	NA
TGTGCCAGTGCTATGGGGACAGGGGAGGTTTACGAGCAGTACTTC	CASAMGTGEVYEQYF	TRBV19	NA	TRBJ2-7	TRBD1
TGTGCCAGTAGTAGTGGGAGGGCTCGGAGTGAGCAGTTCTTC	CASSSGRARSEQFF	TRBV19	NA	TRBJ2-1	TRBD2
TGTGCCAGCTCACCCCGGGACTCCTCTTTAGGGTTCTTC	CASSPRDSSLGFF	TRBV18	NA	TRBJ2-1	NA